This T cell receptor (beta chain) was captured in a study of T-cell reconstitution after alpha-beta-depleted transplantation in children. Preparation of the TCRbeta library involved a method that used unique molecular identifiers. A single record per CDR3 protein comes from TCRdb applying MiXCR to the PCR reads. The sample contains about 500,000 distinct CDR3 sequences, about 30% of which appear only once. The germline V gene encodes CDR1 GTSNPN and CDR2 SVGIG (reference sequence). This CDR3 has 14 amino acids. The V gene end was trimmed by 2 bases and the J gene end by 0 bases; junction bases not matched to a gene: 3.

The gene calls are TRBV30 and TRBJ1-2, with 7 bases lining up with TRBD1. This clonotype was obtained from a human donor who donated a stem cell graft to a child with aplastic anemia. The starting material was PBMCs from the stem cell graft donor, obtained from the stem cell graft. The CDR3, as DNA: TGTGCCTGGAGTCGGGACAGAGCTAACTATGGCTACACCTTC. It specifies CAWSRDRANYGYTF.